This T cell receptor (beta chain) was recorded in a study of blood T cell repertoires in COVID-19. For the study at large: The United States, Italy and Spain supplied acute and convalescent COVID-19 samples. Sample material is recorded as cDNA or gDNA derived from T cells, B-cell-depleted T cells, or PBMCs.

The germline V gene has CDR1 MRHNA and CDR2 SNTAGT. Trimming took off 6 bases at V and 0 bases at J, with 13 bases between the two ends. The CDR3 covers 15 residues. Per the original methods: Reference gene primer amplification yielded estimated nucleated cell counts. Here immunoSEQ multiplex PCR was the method, and the copy in TCRdb shows in-frame clones only, minus some. V and J calls and clone size are copied from that table; D and trimming were computed from the DNA. The sample lists just over 35,000 clones, roughly four fifths occurring once. The chain is built from TRBV6-4 and TRBJ2-3; maybe TRBD1 (6 bases). The clonotype originates from a human donor in a cohort sampled during active or convalescent COVID-19. The donor label of this sample is uncertain. Specimen: peripheral blood. CDR3 amino acids: CASSHRTASTDTQYF. DNA of the CDR3: TGTGCCAGCAGCCACCGGACAGCTAGCACAGATACGCAGTATTTT.